These 30 T cell receptor beta chains were all obtained from the same sample, sequenced in a study of T cells after posttransplantation cyclophosphamide. The naive gate required viable CD3+CD4+ or CD3+CD8+ cells with CCR7+CD45RA+CD45RO-CD95-CD27+CD28+ phenotype. The method was immunoSEQ multiplex PCR; TCRdb's version includes in-frame clones alone and lacks a portion of them. The data show approximately 17,000 clones, with about 93% seen just once and around 0.3% held by the top ten. Sequenced: naive CD4+ T cells sorted from blood. The source of these receptors is a woman in her fifties or sixties in good health and a related stem cell transplant donor.

The rearrangement links TRBV9 to TRBJ1-1, with D tentatively TRBD1 (5 bases). The CDR3 contains 13 residues. Trimming left V 5 bases short and J 3 bases short, with 11 bases between. From germline, CDR1 is SGDLS and CDR2 YYNGEE. CDR3 DNA sequence: TGTGCCAGCAGTCGATCGGGGGACACTGAAGCTTTCTTT. Residues: CASSRSGDTEAFF.

V usage is TRBV9 and J usage is TRBJ2-7, with 11 bases fitting TRBD2. CDR3 length: 15 residues. With V trimmed by 0 bases and J by 2 bases, 1 base remained unmatched. Germline CDR1 SGDLS, CDR2 YYNGEE. The chain's CDR3 is CASSVGLAGPYEQYF. In nucleotides, the CDR3 is TGTGCCAGCAGCGTAGGACTAGCGGGACCCTACGAGCAGTACTTC.

The V gene is TRBV7-6, the J gene TRBJ1-4; TRBD1 matches at 7 bases. Trimming removed 1 base from V and 7 bases from J; junction bases left unmatched: 21. CDR1 and CDR2 from the germline V gene are SGHVS and FNYEAQ. The CDR3 has 20 amino acids. The CDR3 bases are TGTGCCAGCAGCTTAGTAGTAGGGGCCTGGGGATACAGGGGAGGTGAAAAACTGTTTTTT. Its protein is CASSLVVGAWGYRGGEKLFF.

This clone was picked up a small number of times. The chain employs TRBV10-3 and TRBJ2-7; 8 nucleotides align to TRBD2. The CDR3 runs to 14 residues. Germline lookup yields CDR1 ENHRY and CDR2 SYGVKD. The V and J ends lost 2 bases and 8 bases, in that order; junction bases with no gene match: 8. Written as DNA, the CDR3 is TGTGCCATCAGTGAGGGACTAGCAGACTCACAGCAGTACTTC. It specifies CAISEGLADSQQYF.

The rearrangement links TRBV4-1 to TRBJ1-3; 8 nucleotides agree with TRBD1. The CDR3 loop spans 17 amino acids. V dropped 5 bases and J dropped 3; count of bases not matched to a gene: 12. Germline V gives CDR1 MGHRA, CDR2 YSYEKL. The CDR3 is CASSFLSQGAYGNTIYF. As DNA, the CDR3 is TGCGCCAGCAGCTTTTTATCCCAGGGGGCGTATGGAAACACCATATATTTT.

The V call is TRBV9, the J call TRBJ1-1; D remains ambiguous. This CDR3 region has 15 residues. The V and J ends lost 2 bases and 3 bases respectively, with 14 bases between them. CDR1 is SGDLS and CDR2 is YYNGEE in the germline V gene. CDR3: CASSVNYRAYTEAFF. CDR3 in DNA: TGTGCCAGCAGCGTTAATTACCGAGCTTACACTGAAGCTTTCTTT.

The V call is TRBV2, the J call TRBJ2-1, with 12 bases identical to TRBD2. The CDR3 extends over 15 amino acids. The germline V gene encodes CDR1 SNHLY and CDR2 FYNNEI. Trimming at V came to 5 bases and at J to 10 bases, leaving 9 bases not matched to a gene. Written as DNA, the CDR3 is TGTGCCAGCAGTCCATTGACTAGCGGGAGACAGGAGCAGTTCTTC. Translating it yields CASSPLTSGRQEQFF.

The chain carries TRBV7-3 and TRBJ1-2, with a weak D call TRBD1 (6 bases). The CDR3 length is 15 residues. Between the trimmed V and J ends, which lost 6 bases and 6 bases, there was a span of 20 bases. Germline-derived CDR1 and CDR2 are SGHTA and FQGTGA. Written as DNA, the CDR3 is TGTGCCAGCAGTCAGGGGTGGGCAGGGGTCCATGGCTACACCTTC. Its protein product is CASSQGWAGVHGYTF.

This chain links TRBV5-4 with TRBJ2-7, with D perhaps TRBD1 (5 bases). This CDR3 is 15 amino acids long. V lost 1 base and J lost 3, with 14 bases in between. From germline, CDR1 is SGHNT and CDR2 YYREEE (reference sequence). As DNA, the CDR3 is TGTGCCAGCAGCTTGAGGCAGGGAAAAGGCTACGAGCAGTACTTC. Translated: CASSLRQGKGYEQYF.

This rearrangement joins TRBV11-2 to TRBJ2-5; 8 nucleotides match TRBD2. CDR1 and CDR2 from the germline V gene are SGHAT and FQNNGV. Unmatched junction bases numbered 7, after V lost 4 bases and J lost 3 bases. The CDR3 totals 15 residues. The chain's CDR3 is CASSSSTGGEETQYF. CDR3 coding DNA: TGTGCCAGCAGCTCAAGCACGGGGGGGGAAGAGACCCAGTACTTC.

This sequence joins TRBV6-1 and TRBJ1-1, with D unresolved. The V end was cut by 2 bases, the J end by 5 bases, with 18 bases between. The V gene's germline CDR1 is MNHNS and CDR2 SASEGT. The CDR3 is made up of 16 amino acids. CDR3 sequence: CASSEYLGTIGTEAFF. In nucleotides, the CDR3 is TGTGCCAGCAGTGAATATCTGGGCACCATTGGGACTGAAGCTTTCTTT.

The J gene is TRBJ1-5, the V gene TRBV6-6, with TRBD1 matching over 7 bases. There are 13 residues in the CDR3. J gave up 7 bases and V 4 bases, and 4 bases lay outside the gene matches. From germline, CDR1 is MNHNY and CDR2 SVGAGI (reference sequence). The CDR3, as DNA: TGTGCCAGCAGTTTAGACAGGGTGCAGCCCCAGCATTTT. This codes for CASSLDRVQPQHF.

The gene calls are TRBV27 and TRBJ1-5; weak D call: TRBD1 (5 bases). The germline CDR1 and CDR2 sequences are MNHEY and SMNVEV (reference sequence). With 5 bases removed from V and 0 bases from J, the gap between germline ends came to 11 bases. This CDR3 contains 15 residues. Written as DNA, the CDR3 is TGTGCCAGCAGTCAACAGGAAATTAGCAATCAGCCCCAGCATTTT. Translating gives CASSQQEISNQPQHF.

The chain links TRBV4-2 to TRBJ1-5; weak D call: TRBD1 (6 bases). Deletions cut 4 bases from V and 4 bases from J, with 8 bases between. The length of the CDR3 is 13 residues. Germline assignment: CDR1 LGHNA and CDR2 YNFKEQ. The CDR3 spells CASSLQGNQPQHF. The CDR3 DNA sequence: TGTGCCAGCAGCCTCCAGGGGAATCAGCCCCAGCATTTT.

This chain connects TRBV5-1 to TRBJ2-5; TRBD2 agrees at 7 bases. The V and J ends lost 0 bases and 3 bases, in that order; junction bases with no gene match: 5. CDR1 SGHRS and CDR2 YFSETQ come from the germline V gene. The CDR3 spans 15 residues. The CDR3 region is CASSLAEGLKETQYF. The CDR3 nucleotides are TGCGCCAGCAGCTTGGCCGAGGGACTAAAAGAGACCCAGTACTTC.

The rearrangement uses TRBV19 and TRBJ2-1; 7 bases fit TRBD2. CDR1 is LNHDA and CDR2 is SQIVND in the germline V gene (reference sequence). This CDR3 spans 13 amino acids. V lost 5 bases, J lost 11 bases, and 9 bases stayed unmatched. Here the CDR3 DNA reads TGTGCCAGTAGTCTCCTCCTAGCGGCCCAGCAGTTCTTC. Protein: CASSLLLAAQQFF.

The rearrangement links TRBV7-8 to TRBJ2-1; D might be TRBD1 (6 bases). V lost 2 bases and J lost 6, with 11 bases in between. The CDR3 sequence is 14 residues long. Germline assignment: CDR1 SGHVS and CDR2 FQNEAQ. CDR3 nucleotide sequence: TGTGCCAGCAGCTTAAGAGACAGGATCAATGAGCAGTTCTTC. This translates into CASSLRDRINEQFF.

The chain employs TRBV4-1 and TRBJ1-5; 7 bases line up with TRBD1. The length of the CDR3 is 13 residues. Germline V gene sequence: CDR1 MGHRA, CDR2 YSYEKL. J gave up 5 bases and V 6 bases, and 4 bases lay outside the gene matches. The chain's CDR3 is CASSRDRDQPQHF. The DNA for the CDR3 is TGCGCCAGCAGTCGAGACAGGGATCAGCCCCAGCATTTT.

This chain joins TRBV10-3 and TRBJ2-7, with D perhaps TRBD1 (5 bases). The V gene's germline CDR1 is ENHRY and CDR2 SYGVKD. Trimming stripped 4 bases from V and 5 bases from J, with 15 bases between. This CDR3 contains 14 residues. CDR3 sequence reads: CAISGSREFNEQYF. The CDR3 bases are TGTGCCATCAGTGGAAGCAGGGAATTCAACGAGCAGTACTTC.

The chain carries TRBV30 and TRBJ1-2; maybe TRBD1 (5 bases). The ends were cut back, 6 bases at V and 4 bases at J, with 12 bases in the middle. Germline V gene sequence: CDR1 GTSNPN, CDR2 SVGIG (reference sequence). The CDR3 extends over 12 amino acids. Here the CDR3 DNA reads TGTGCCTGTCAGGGAGGAAGCTATGGCTACACCTTC. Protein product: CACQGGSYGYTF.

The CDR3 sequence is CASSLRAGVSEQYF. The CDR3 DNA reads TGCGCCAGCAGCTTGCGTGCGGGAGTCAGCGAGCAGTACTTC. The genes are TRBV5-1 and TRBJ2-7; 7 bases line up with TRBD2. Germline values: CDR1 SGHRS, CDR2 YFSETQ. After removal of 1 base from V and 6 bases from J, the junction contained 7 bases not matched to a gene. This CDR3 has 14 amino acids.

DNA of the CDR3: TGTGCCGCGAGACAGGGACTCCAAGAGACCCAGTACTTC. Protein: CAARQGLQETQYF. This sequence joins TRBV10-3 and TRBJ2-5; D might be TRBD1 (7 bases). The CDR3 length is 13 residues. Germline loops: CDR1 ENHRY, CDR2 SYGVKD. With 11 bases removed from V and 1 base from J, the gap between germline ends came to 14 bases.

The chain links TRBV28 to TRBJ1-5; no reliable D call. Germline V gene lookup returns CDR1 MDHEN and CDR2 SYDVKM. The CDR3 has 15 amino acids. Trimming pared 3 bases from V and 3 bases from J, leaving 12 bases between. CDR3 protein: CASSFVISYNQPQHF. CDR3 sequence (DNA): TGTGCCAGCAGTTTTGTTATATCCTACAATCAGCCCCAGCATTTT.

The chain uses TRBV28 and TRBJ2-7; 8 bases map to TRBD1. The CDR3 extends over 15 amino acids. V lost 6 bases and J lost 0; bases outside the gene matches: 7. Per the germline V gene, CDR1 is MDHEN and CDR2 is SYDVKM. The chain's CDR3 is CASRPGGGDSYEQYF. Written as DNA, the CDR3 is TGTGCCAGCAGGCCAGGGGGCGGGGACTCCTACGAGCAGTACTTC.

This chain connects TRBV5-4 to TRBJ1-1, with no clear D. The CDR3 covers 13 residues. The germline V and J ends were trimmed by 4 bases and 1 base, with 8 bases remaining between them. The V gene's germline CDR1 is SGHNT and CDR2 YYREEE (reference sequence). This CDR3 is CASSPNRNTEAFF. CDR3 DNA: TGTGCCAGCAGCCCCAACAGGAACACTGAAGCTTTCTTT.

This chain connects TRBV4-3 to TRBJ1-3; 7 bases fit TRBD1. CDR3 length equals 14 residues. In germline, CDR1 is LGHNA, CDR2 YSLEER. V lost 4 bases to trimming and J lost 0 bases; unmatched junction nucleotides: 0. CDR3 loop: CASSRQGSGNTIYF. As DNA, the CDR3 is TGCGCCAGCAGCCGACAGGGCTCTGGAAACACCATATATTTT.

V usage is TRBV5-6 and J usage is TRBJ2-3, with 7 bases that match TRBD2. There are 15 residues in the CDR3. Germline V gene lookup returns CDR1 SGHDT and CDR2 YYEEEE. V was pared by 4 bases and J by 0 bases, with 5 bases of the junction left unmatched. CDR3 coding DNA: TGTGCCAGCAGCCCGACTAGCCCTAGCACAGATACGCAGTATTTT. Protein sequence: CASSPTSPSTDTQYF. Filled out from reference TRBV5-6 and TRBJ2-3, the complete variable domain reads DAGVTQSPTHLIKTRGQQVTLRCSPKSGHDTVSWYQQALGQGPQFIFQYYEEEERQRGNFPDRFSGHQFPNYSSELNVNALLLGDSALYLCASSPTSPSTDTQYFGPGTRLTVL.

This chain links TRBV19 with TRBJ2-7; 12 bases agree with TRBD2. The germline gives CDR1 LNHDA, CDR2 SQIVND (reference sequence). The CDR3 extends over 15 amino acids. The ends lost 5 bases at V and 9 bases at J; junction bases unmatched: 11. The CDR3 nucleotides read TGTGCCAGTAGTCCCCAACTAGCGGGAGGATTAGGGCAGTACTTC. This codes for CASSPQLAGGLGQYF.

The J gene is TRBJ2-2, the V gene TRBV7-3; D is possibly TRBD1 (6 bases). This CDR3 region has 16 residues. Trimming removed 1 base from V and 7 bases from J, with 16 bases in between. Germline loops: CDR1 SGHTA, CDR2 FQGTGA. The DNA of the CDR3 is TGTGCCAGCAGCTTAAATGGGCAGGGGATAAGCGGGGAGCTGTTTTTT. Its protein product is CASSLNGQGISGELFF. Filled out from reference TRBV7-3 and TRBJ2-2, the complete variable domain reads GAGVSQTPSNKVTEKGKYVELRCDPISGHTALYWYRQSLGQGPEFLIYFQGTGAADDSGLPNDRFFAVRPEGSVSTLKIQRTERGDSAVYLCASSLNGQGISGELFFGEGSRLTVL.

The chain carries TRBV18 and TRBJ2-7; 9 positions match TRBD2. There are 15 residues in the CDR3. With 2 bases clipped from V and 6 bases from J, the junction kept 8 bases outside the gene matches. Germline V gene lookup returns CDR1 KGHSH and CDR2 LQKENI. CDR3 nucleotide sequence: TGTGCCAGCTCACCAGCTAGCGGGACCAGACGCGAGCAGTACTTC. Encoded protein: CASSPASGTRREQYF.